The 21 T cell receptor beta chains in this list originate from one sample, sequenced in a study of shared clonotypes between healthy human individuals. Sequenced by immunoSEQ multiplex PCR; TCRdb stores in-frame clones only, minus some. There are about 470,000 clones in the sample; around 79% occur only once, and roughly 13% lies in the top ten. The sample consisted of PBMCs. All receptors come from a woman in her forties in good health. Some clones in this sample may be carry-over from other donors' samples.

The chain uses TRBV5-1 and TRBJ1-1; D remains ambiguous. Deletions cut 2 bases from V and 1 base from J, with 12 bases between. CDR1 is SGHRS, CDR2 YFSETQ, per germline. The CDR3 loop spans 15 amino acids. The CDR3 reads CASSFQEGRNTEAFF. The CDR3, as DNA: TGCGCCAGCAGCTTTCAAGAGGGAAGGAACACTGAAGCTTTCTTT.

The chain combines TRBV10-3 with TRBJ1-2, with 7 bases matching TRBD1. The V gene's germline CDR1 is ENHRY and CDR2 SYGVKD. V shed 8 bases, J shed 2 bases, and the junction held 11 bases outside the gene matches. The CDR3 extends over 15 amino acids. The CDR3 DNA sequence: TGTGCCATCTCCCAGGGACAGCAAATAAACTATGGCTACACCTTC. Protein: CAISQGQQINYGYTF.

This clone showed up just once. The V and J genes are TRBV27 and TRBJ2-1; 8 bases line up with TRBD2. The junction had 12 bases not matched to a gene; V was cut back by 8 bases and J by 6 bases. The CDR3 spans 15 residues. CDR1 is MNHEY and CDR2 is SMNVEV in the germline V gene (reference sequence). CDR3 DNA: TGTGCCAGCGGCCCTGGGACTAGTAGGCGCAATGAGCAGTTCTTC. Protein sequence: CASGPGTSRRNEQFF.

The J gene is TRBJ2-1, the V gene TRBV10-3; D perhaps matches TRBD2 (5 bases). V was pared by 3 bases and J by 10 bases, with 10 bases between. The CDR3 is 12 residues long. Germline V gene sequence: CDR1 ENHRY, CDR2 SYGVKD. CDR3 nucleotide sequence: TGTGCCATCAGTGATCTAGCCAGCGAGCAGTTCTTC. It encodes CAISDLASEQFF.

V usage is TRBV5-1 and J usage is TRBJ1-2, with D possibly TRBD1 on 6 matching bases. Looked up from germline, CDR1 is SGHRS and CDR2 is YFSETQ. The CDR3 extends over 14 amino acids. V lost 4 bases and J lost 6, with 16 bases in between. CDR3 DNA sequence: TGCGCCAGCAGCCCCTATGAACAGGGAAATGGCTACACCTTC. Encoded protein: CASSPYEQGNGYTF.

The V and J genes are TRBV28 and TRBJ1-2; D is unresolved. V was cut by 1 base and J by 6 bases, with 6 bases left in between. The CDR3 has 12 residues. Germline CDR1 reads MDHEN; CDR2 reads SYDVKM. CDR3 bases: TGTGCCAGCAGTTTATCACCCCATGGCTACACCTTC. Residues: CASSLSPHGYTF.

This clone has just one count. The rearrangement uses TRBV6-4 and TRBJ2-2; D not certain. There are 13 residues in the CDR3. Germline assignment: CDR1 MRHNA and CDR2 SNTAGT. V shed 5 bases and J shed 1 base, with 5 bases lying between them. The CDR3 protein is CASSPMNTGELFF. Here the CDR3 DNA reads TGTGCCAGCAGTCCTATGAACACCGGGGAGCTGTTTTTT.

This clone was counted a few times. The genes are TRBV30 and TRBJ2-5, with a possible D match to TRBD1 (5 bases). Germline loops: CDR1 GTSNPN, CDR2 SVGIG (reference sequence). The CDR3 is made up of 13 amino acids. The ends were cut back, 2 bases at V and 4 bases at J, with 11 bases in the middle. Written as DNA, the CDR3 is TGTGCCTGGAGTAGGACACAAGGAGAGACCCAGTACTTC. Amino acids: CAWSRTQGETQYF.

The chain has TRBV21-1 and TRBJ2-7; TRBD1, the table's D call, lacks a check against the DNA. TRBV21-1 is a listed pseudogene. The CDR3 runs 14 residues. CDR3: CASNLQGFWDEQYF. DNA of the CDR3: TGTGCCAGCAACCTACAGGGATTCTGGGACGAGCAGTACTTC.

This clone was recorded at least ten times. The CDR3 bases are TGTGCCAGCAGCTTGACCGGGACGCAGGGAAGTGAGCAGTTCTTC. Translated, it gives CASSLTGTQGSEQFF. The V and J genes are TRBV7-3 and TRBJ2-1, with D perhaps matching TRBD1 or TRBD2 (5 bases each). There are 15 residues in the CDR3. V was shortened by 3 bases and J by 9 bases, with 18 bases between the two germline ends. Germline V gene sequence: CDR1 SGHTA, CDR2 FQGTGA.

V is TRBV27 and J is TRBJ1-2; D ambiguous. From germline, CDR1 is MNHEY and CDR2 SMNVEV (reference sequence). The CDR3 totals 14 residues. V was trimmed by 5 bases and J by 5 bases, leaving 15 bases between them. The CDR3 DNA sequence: TGTGCCAGCAGTCCCCAGACAACAGATTATGGCTACACCTTC. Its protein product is CASSPQTTDYGYTF.

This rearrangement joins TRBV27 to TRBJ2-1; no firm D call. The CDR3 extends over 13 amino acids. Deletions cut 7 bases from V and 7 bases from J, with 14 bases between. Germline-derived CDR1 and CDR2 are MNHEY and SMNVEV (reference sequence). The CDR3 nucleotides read TGTGCCAGCATTGGAGTCCCATATAATGAGCAGTTCTTC. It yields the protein CASIGVPYNEQFF.

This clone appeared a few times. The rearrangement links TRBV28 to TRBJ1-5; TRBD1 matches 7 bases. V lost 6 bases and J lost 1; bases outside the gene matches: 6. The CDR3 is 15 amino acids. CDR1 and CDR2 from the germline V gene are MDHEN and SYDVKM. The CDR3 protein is CASRWDRGSNQPQHF. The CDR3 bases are TGTGCCAGCAGATGGGACAGAGGCAGCAATCAGCCCCAGCATTTT.

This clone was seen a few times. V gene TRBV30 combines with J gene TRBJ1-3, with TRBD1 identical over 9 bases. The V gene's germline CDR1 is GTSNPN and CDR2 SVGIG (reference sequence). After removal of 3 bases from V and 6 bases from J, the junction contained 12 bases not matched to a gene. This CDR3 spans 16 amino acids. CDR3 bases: TGTGCCTGGAGCCGCGGAGGGACAGGGACCTTAAACACCATATATTTT. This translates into CAWSRGGTGTLNTIYF.

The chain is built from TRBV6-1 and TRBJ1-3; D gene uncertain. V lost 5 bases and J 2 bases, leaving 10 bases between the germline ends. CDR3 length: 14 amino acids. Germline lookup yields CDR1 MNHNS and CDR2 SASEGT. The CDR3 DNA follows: TGTGCCAGCAGTTTCGTAGTTCCTGGAAACACCATATATTTT. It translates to CASSFVVPGNTIYF.

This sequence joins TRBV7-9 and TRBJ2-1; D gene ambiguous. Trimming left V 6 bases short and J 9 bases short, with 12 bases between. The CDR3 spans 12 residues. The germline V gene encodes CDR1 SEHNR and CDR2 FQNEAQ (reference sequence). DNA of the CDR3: TGTGCCAGCAGTCCCCCTGGCCGTGAGCAGTTCTTC. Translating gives CASSPPGREQFF.

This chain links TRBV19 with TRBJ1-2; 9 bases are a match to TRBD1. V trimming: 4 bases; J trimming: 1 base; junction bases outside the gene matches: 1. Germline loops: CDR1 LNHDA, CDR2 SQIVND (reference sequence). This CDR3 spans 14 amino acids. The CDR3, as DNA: TGTGCCAGTAGTAGACAGGGGGATAACTATGGCTACACCTTC. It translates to CASSRQGDNYGYTF.

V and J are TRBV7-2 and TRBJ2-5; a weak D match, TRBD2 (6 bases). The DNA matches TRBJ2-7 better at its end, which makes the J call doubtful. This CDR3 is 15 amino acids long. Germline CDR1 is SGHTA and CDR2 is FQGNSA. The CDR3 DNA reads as TGTGCCAGCAGCTTAGCTGGCGGGGCCCCCTACGAGCAGTACTTC. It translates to CASSLAGGAPYEQYF.

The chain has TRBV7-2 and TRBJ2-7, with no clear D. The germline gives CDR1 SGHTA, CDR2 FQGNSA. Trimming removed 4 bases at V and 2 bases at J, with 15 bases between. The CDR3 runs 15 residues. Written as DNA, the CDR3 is TGTGCCAGCAGCTCCATTTACCAGCAACCCTACGAGCAGTACTTC. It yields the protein CASSSIYQQPYEQYF.

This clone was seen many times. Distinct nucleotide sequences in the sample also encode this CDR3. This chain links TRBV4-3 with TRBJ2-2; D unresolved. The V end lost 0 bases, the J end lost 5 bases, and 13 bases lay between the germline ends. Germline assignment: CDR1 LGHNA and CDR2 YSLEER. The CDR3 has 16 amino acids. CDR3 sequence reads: CASSQDVGGETGELFF. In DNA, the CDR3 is TGCGCCAGCAGCCAAGATGTTGGTGGAGAGACCGGGGAGCTGTTTTTT.

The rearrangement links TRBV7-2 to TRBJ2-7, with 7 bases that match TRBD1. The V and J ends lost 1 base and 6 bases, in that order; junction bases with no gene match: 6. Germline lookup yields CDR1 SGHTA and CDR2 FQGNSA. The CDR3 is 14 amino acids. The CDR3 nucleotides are TGTGCCAGCAGCTTAGACAGGGGAGCCGGCGAGCAGTACTTC. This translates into CASSLDRGAGEQYF.